One sample yielded the 3 T cell receptor beta chains listed below, sequenced in a study of shared clonotypes between healthy human individuals. Profiled with immunoSEQ multiplex PCR; TCRdb holds only in-frame clones, not every one. This sample has 2.3 million or so clones, with over 85% found just once. Sequencing input: naive CD4+ T cells from PBMCs. The subset here: CD45RA+ positively selected. All receptors derive from a man between 18 and 29 years old in good health. Some clones in this sample may be carry-over from other donors' samples.

This chain joins TRBV27 and TRBJ1-3, with D perhaps matching TRBD1 (5 bases). Germline CDR1 reads MNHEY; CDR2 reads SMNVEV (reference sequence). The CDR3 extends over 15 amino acids. V shed 5 bases and J shed 3 bases, with 14 bases lying between them. This chain's CDR3 is CASSVHGTLGNTIYF. CDR3 coding DNA: TGTGCCAGCAGTGTCCACGGGACCCTTGGAAACACCATATATTTT.

Of note for this clone: The sample contains more than one DNA sequence encoding this CDR3. The chain is built from TRBV6-5 and TRBJ1-1, with 8 bases fitting TRBD1. V lost 0 bases, J lost 8 bases, and 2 bases stayed unmatched. Germline CDR1 reads MNHEY; CDR2 reads SVGAGI. The CDR3 length is 13 residues. The CDR3 DNA sequence: TGTGCCAGCAGTTACTCAGGGGACAGGGAAGCTTTCTTT. Protein product: CASSYSGDREAFF.

The rearrangement uses TRBV19 and TRBJ1-3; TRBD1 matches at 7 bases. Trimming removed 7 bases from V and 5 bases from J; junction bases left unmatched: 11. The CDR3 spans 15 residues. The germline gives CDR1 LNHDA, CDR2 SQIVND (reference sequence). The CDR3 is CASTSPGQRRNTIYF. In DNA form, the CDR3 reads TGTGCCAGTACCTCCCCGGGACAGAGAAGAAACACCATATATTTT.